Listed below are T cell receptor beta chains from one sample, sequenced in a study of post-analysis software for immune sequencing data. MiXCR, applied by TCRdb to the PCR reads, yields one record per CDR3 protein. This table has some 690,000 distinct CDR3 sequences, about 32% appearing once. Material for sequencing was blood. The receptors originated from a girl aged 10-17 years with multiple sclerosis. Both conserved end residues are part of each CDR3. D genes are given only for firm matches. Some rows mark clone size as missing; the rest say once, few, many or name a class of expanded clone.

V	D	size	J	CDR3	DNA
TRBV20-1	.	many	TRBJ2-7	CSAMGTSEQYF	TGCAGTGCTATGGGCACCTCTGAGCAGTACTTC
TRBV27	.	few	TRBJ2-6	CASSLEGRRSGANVLTF	TGTGCCAGCAGTTTGGAGGGCAGACGCTCTGGGGCCAACGTCCTGACTTTC
TRBV7-9	.	.	TRBJ2-5	CASKAPGGQETQYF	TGTGCCAGCAAGGCGCCCGGGGGACAAGAGACCCAGTACTTC
TRBV5-1	.	.	TRBJ1-1	CASSFVTESTEAFF	TGCGCCAGCAGCTTCGTGACAGAGAGCACTGAAGCTTTCTTT
TRBV5-1	.	.	TRBJ2-3	CACSPRGADRTDTQYF	TGCGCCTGCAGCCCCCGAGGTGCGGATCGCACAGATACGCAGTATTTT
TRBV5-1	TRBD2	.	TRBJ2-1	CATMDGTGTGLAGGKGNEQFF	TGCGCCACCATGGATGGGACAGGAACGGGACTAGCGGGGGGGAAAGGCAATGAGCAGTTCTTC
TRBV3-1	.	.	TRBJ1-5	CASSQDPGGLQPQHF	TGTGCCAGCAGCCAAGACCCGGGCGGATTGCAGCCCCAGCATTTT
TRBV7-2	.	few	TRBJ2-7	CASSYVGLGYNEQYF	TGTGCCAGCAGCTACGTGGGTTTGGGTTACAATGAGCAGTACTTC
TRBV10-3	TRBD1	.	TRBJ1-6	CAIREGSGGSYNSPLHF	TGTGCCATCAGGGAGGGGTCAGGGGGCTCCTATAATTCACCCCTCCACTTT
TRBV7-2	TRBD2	few	TRBJ2-5	CASSWVPGGESETQYF	TGTGCCAGCAGCTGGGTGCCGGGGGGGGAGTCAGAGACCCAGTACTTC
TRBV10-3	TRBD1	many	TRBJ2-3	CAISGTGQPSTDTQYF	TGTGCCATCAGCGGGACAGGGCAGCCTAGCACAGATACGCAGTATTTT
TRBV7-8	.	.	TRBJ2-1	CASSPYWNEQFF	TGTGCCAGCAGCCCGTACTGGAATGAGCAGTTCTTC
TRBV29-1	TRBD2	few	TRBJ2-3	CSVGGLAGTDTQYF	TGCAGCGTGGGTGGACTAGCGGGCACAGATACGCAGTATTTT
TRBV20-1	.	few	TRBJ2-1	CSAVSASSYNEQFF	TGCAGTGCCGTAAGCGCGAGCTCCTACAATGAGCAGTTCTTC
TRBV6-5	.	.	TRBJ1-5	CASSWDYNQPQHF	TGTGCCAGCAGTTGGGACTACAATCAGCCCCAGCATTTT
TRBV9	.	.	TRBJ2-1	CASSAGPREAEQFF	TGTGCCAGCAGCGCGGGGCCGCGTGAGGCTGAGCAGTTCTTC
TRBV7-8	TRBD1	.	TRBJ2-3	CASSARTGVTDTQYF	TGTGCCAGCAGCGCCAGGACAGGGGTCACAGATACGCAGTATTTT
TRBV12-3/TRBV12-4	.	few	TRBJ1-1	CASSLPPNTEAFF	TGTGCCAGCAGTTTACCTCCGAACACTGAAGCTTTCTTT
TRBV24-1	.	few	TRBJ2-4	CATSGAVKDIQYF	TGTGCCACCAGTGGAGCAGTTAAGGACATTCAGTACTTC
TRBV3-1	TRBD2	many	TRBJ2-1	CASSQRLAGVVGQFF	TGTGCCAGCAGCCAGCGACTAGCGGGAGTCGTTGGGCAGTTCTTC
TRBV7-2	.	.	TRBJ2-7	CASSLEPFREQYF	TGTGCCAGCAGCCTGGAGCCGTTCCGCGAGCAGTACTTC
TRBV6-2/TRBV6-3	.	few	TRBJ2-1	CASSYRGPPSSTEQFF	TGTGCCAGCAGTTACCGAGGGCCGCCGAGTTCCACTGAGCAGTTCTTC
TRBV7-9	TRBD1	few	TRBJ2-1	CASSLRTGAGYNEQFF	TGTGCCAGCAGCTTAAGGACAGGGGCGGGCTACAATGAGCAGTTCTTC
TRBV7-2	.	few	TRBJ2-3	CASSLVGTISTDTQYF	TGTGCCAGCAGCTTAGTAGGGACGATTAGCACAGATACGCAGTATTTT
TRBV9	.	few	TRBJ2-1	CASSVDPGLVNNEQFF	TGTGCCAGCAGCGTAGATCCGGGGCTTGTCAATAATGAGCAGTTCTTC
TRBV27	.	many	TRBJ1-2	CASSFVGDYGYTF	TGTGCCAGCAGTTTCGTAGGAGACTATGGCTACACCTTC
TRBV6-5	.	.	TRBJ1-5	CASSYSTSGTQPQHF	TGTGCCAGCAGTTACTCAACTTCAGGGACTCAGCCCCAGCATTTT
TRBV20-1	.	many	TRBJ2-3	CSAKRGSTDTQYF	TGCAGTGCGAAGCGCGGTAGCACAGATACGCAGTATTTT
TRBV7-2	.	.	TRBJ1-5	CASSPQGGSKPQHF	TGTGCCAGCAGCCCCCAGGGAGGTAGCAAGCCCCAGCATTTT
TRBV7-9	.	.	TRBJ2-5	CASSLGHYQETQYF	TGTGCCAGCAGCCTGGGACATTACCAAGAGACCCAGTACTTC
TRBV20-1	.	few	TRBJ2-1	CSARQAVNNEQFF	TGCAGTGCTAGACAGGCAGTCAACAATGAGCAGTTCTTC
TRBV5-1	.	once	TRBJ2-3	CASSPGVGETDTQYF	TGCGCCAGCAGCCCGGGGGTCGGAGAGACAGATACGCAGTATTTT
TRBV7-9	TRBD1	few	TRBJ2-7	CASSSDRDEPYEQYF	TGTGCCAGCAGCTCCGACAGGGACGAGCCCTACGAGCAGTACTTC
TRBV6-1	TRBD2	few	TRBJ2-1	CASRELAGGTYNEQFF	TGTGCCAGCAGGGAACTAGCGGGAGGGACTTACAATGAGCAGTTCTTC
TRBV6-2/TRBV6-3	.	.	TRBJ1-2	CASTDGRAANYGYTF	TGTGCCAGCACCGACGGTCGTGCTGCTAACTATGGCTACACCTTC
TRBV7-8	.	.	TRBJ2-1	CASSLRRQGMAEQFF	TGTGCCAGCAGCTTAAGGCGTCAGGGAATGGCTGAGCAGTTCTTC
TRBV11-2	TRBD2	.	TRBJ2-3	CASSSLRVAGSTDTQYF	TGCGCCAGCAGCTCGTTGAGGGTAGCGGGTTCCACAGATACGCAGTATTTT
TRBV29-1	.	many	TRBJ2-6	CSARNGGAGAGANVLTF	TGCAGCGCGCGGAACGGCGGTGCAGGGGCCGGGGCCAACGTCCTGACTTTC
TRBV20-1	.	many	TRBJ1-4	CSARAAGPGNEKLFF	TGCAGTGCTAGAGCCGCGGGGCCGGGGAATGAAAAACTGTTTTTT
TRBV20-1	.	.	TRBJ2-1	CSAWPRHGEQFF	TGCAGTGCATGGCCTCGGCACGGGGAGCAGTTCTTC
TRBV5-6	.	few	TRBJ2-7	CASSFVGVANYEQYF	TGTGCCAGCAGCTTCGTGGGAGTCGCTAACTACGAGCAGTACTTC
TRBV28	TRBD2	.	TRBJ2-6	CASSLFGGGRGANVLTF	TGTGCCAGCAGTTTATTCGGGGGAGGGCGAGGGGCCAACGTCCTGACTTTC
TRBV28	TRBD1	.	TRBJ1-1	CASTWGQVNTEAFF	TGTGCCAGCACCTGGGGACAGGTGAACACTGAAGCTTTCTTT
TRBV4-1	.	.	TRBJ1-2	CASSPLSTGNYGYTF	TGCGCCAGCAGCCCTCTTTCGACGGGGAACTATGGCTACACCTTC
TRBV7-2	TRBD1	.	TRBJ1-2	CASSSLTGINSGYTF	TGTGCCAGCAGCTCCTTGACAGGGATCAATTCGGGCTACACCTTC
TRBV7-6	.	many	TRBJ2-3	CASSLAVPTDTQYF	TGTGCCAGCAGCTTAGCTGTCCCGACAGATACGCAGTATTTT